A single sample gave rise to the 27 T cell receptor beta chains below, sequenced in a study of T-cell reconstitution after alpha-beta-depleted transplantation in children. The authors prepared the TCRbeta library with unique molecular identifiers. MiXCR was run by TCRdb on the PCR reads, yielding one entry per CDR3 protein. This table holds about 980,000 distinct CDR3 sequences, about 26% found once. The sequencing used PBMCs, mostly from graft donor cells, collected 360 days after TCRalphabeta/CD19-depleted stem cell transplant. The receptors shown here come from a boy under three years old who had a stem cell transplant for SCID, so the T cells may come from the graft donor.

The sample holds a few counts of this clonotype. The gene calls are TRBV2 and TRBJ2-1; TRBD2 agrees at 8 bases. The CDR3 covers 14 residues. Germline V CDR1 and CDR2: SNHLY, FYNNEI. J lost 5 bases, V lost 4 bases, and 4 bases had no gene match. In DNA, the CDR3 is TGTGCCAGCAGTGCAGGGCGGGGGGACAATGAGCAGTTCTTC. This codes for CASSAGRGDNEQFF.

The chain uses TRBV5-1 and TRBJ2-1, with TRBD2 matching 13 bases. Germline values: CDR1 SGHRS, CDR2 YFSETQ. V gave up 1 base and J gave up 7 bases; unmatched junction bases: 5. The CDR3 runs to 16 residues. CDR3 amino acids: CASSLQPGLAGNEQFF. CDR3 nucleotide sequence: TGCGCCAGCAGCTTGCAGCCGGGACTAGCGGGGAATGAGCAGTTCTTC.

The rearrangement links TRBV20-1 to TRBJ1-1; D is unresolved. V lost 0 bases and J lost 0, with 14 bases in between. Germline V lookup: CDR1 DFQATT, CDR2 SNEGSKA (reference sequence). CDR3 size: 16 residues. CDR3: CSARDGGEPMNTEAFF. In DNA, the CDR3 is TGCAGTGCTAGAGATGGTGGGGAACCCATGAACACTGAAGCTTTCTTT.

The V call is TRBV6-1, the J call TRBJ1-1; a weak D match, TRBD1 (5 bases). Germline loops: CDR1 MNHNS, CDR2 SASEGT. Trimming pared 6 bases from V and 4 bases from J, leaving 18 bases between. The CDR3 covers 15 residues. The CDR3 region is CASSNGRQGRTEAFF. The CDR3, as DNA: TGTGCCAGCAGCAACGGGCGCCAGGGACGCACTGAAGCTTTCTTT.

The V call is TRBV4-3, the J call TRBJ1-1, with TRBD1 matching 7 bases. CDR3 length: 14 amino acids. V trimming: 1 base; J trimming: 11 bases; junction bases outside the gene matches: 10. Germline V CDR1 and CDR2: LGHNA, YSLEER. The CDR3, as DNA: TGCGCCAGCAGCCAAGCGCAGGGGGGACCACGTGCTTTCTTT. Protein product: CASSQAQGGPRAFF.

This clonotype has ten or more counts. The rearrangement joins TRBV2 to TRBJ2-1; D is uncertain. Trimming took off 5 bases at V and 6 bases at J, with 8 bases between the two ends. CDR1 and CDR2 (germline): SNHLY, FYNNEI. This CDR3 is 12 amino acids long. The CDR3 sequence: CASSSSGNEQFF. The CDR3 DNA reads TGTGCCAGCAGTTCGTCTGGCAATGAGCAGTTCTTC.

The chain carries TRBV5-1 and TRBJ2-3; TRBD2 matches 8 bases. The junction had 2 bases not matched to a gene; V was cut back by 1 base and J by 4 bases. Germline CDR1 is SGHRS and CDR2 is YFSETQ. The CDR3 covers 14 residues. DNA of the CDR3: TGCGCCAGCAGCTTGATGACTAGCGCAGATACGCAGTATTTT. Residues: CASSLMTSADTQYF.

The DNA of the CDR3 is TGTGCCAGCAGCCCGGACAGGGACGGTGAAAAACTGTTTTTT. Amino acid sequence: CASSPDRDGEKLFF. This rearrangement joins TRBV12-3 or TRBV12-4 to TRBJ1-4; TRBD1 matches 8 bases. The CDR3 runs 14 residues. The J segment lost 7 bases and the V segment lost 6 bases, leaving 7 bases of the junction unmatched.

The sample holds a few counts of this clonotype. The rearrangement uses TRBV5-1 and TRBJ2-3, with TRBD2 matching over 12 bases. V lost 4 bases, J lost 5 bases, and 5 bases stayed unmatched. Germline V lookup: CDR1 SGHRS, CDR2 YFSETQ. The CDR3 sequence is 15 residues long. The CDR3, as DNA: TGCGCCAGCAGCGACCGACTAGCGGGGGAAGATACGCAGTATTTT. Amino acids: CASSDRLAGEDTQYF.

The CDR3 DNA follows: TGTGCCAGCAGCGCGCGGGACTCCATCTGGGATACGCAGTATTTT. Residues: CASSARDSIWDTQYF. This sequence joins TRBV7-2 and TRBJ2-3, with D possibly TRBD2 on 6 matching bases. V dropped 5 bases and J dropped 6 bases, with 18 bases sitting between them. This CDR3 region has 15 residues. CDR1 and CDR2 from the germline V gene are SGHTA and FQGNSA.

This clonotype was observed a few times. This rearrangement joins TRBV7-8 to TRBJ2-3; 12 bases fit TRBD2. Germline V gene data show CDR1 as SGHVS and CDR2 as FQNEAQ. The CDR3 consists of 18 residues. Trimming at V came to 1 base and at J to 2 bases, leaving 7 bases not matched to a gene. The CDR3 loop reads CASSLDRLAGGTTDTQYF. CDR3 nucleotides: TGTGCCAGCAGCTTAGACCGTCTAGCGGGGGGGACCACAGATACGCAGTATTTT.

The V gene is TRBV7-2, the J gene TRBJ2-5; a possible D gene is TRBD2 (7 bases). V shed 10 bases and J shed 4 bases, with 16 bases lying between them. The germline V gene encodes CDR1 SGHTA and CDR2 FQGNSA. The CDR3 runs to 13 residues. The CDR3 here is CATCRGGSETQYF. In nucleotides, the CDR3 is TGTGCCACTTGTAGGGGGGGTTCAGAGACCCAGTACTTC.

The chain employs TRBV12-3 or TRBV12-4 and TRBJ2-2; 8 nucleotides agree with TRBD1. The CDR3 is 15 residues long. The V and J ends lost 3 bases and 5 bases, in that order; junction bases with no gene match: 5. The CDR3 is CASSFRRGPTGELFF. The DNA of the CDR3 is TGTGCCAGCAGTTTCCGCAGGGGGCCTACCGGGGAGCTGTTTTTT.

The chain's CDR3 is CASSVSSGGGYEQYF. CDR3 nucleotides: TGTGCCAGCAGCGTTTCCAGCGGGGGCGGGTACGAGCAGTACTTC. The chain combines TRBV9 with TRBJ2-7; 8 positions match TRBD2. V dropped 2 bases and J dropped 4; count of bases not matched to a gene: 8. The CDR3 has 15 residues. Germline V gives CDR1 SGDLS, CDR2 YYNGEE.

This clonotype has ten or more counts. CDR3 residues: CASRGQGKTGELFF. In DNA form, the CDR3 reads TGTGCCAGCAGGGGACAGGGAAAGACCGGGGAGCTGTTTTTT. This chain connects TRBV27 to TRBJ2-2; TRBD1 agrees at 9 bases. This CDR3 has 14 residues. The ends lost 6 bases at V and 5 bases at J; junction bases unmatched: 4. From germline, CDR1 is MNHEY and CDR2 SMNVEV (reference sequence).

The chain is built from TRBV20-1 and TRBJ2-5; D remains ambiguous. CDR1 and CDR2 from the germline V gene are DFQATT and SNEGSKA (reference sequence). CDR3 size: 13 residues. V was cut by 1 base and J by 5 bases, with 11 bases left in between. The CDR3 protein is CSARGPLGETQYF. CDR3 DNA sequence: TGCAGTGCTAGAGGGCCACTGGGGGAGACCCAGTACTTC.

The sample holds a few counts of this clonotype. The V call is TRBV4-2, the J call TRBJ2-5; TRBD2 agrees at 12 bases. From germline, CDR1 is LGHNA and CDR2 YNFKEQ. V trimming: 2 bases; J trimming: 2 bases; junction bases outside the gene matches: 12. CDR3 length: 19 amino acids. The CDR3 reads CASSQRMASGGGIQETQYF. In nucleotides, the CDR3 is TGTGCCAGCAGCCAACGAATGGCTAGCGGGGGGGGGATACAAGAGACCCAGTACTTC.

In nucleotides, the CDR3 is TGTGCCAGCAGCCAACCTAGCGGGGGGGCAGGCGGGGAGCTGTTTTTT. As protein: CASSQPSGGAGGELFF. The chain uses TRBV6-1 and TRBJ2-2; TRBD2 agrees at 12 bases. The germline V gene encodes CDR1 MNHNS and CDR2 SASEGT. This CDR3 has 16 residues. Trimming at V came to 6 bases and at J to 7 bases, leaving 9 bases not matched to a gene.

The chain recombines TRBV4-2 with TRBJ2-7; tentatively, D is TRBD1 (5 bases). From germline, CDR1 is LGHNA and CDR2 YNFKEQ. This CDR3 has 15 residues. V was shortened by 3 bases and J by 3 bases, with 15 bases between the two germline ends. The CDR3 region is CASSHFGGHLYEQYF. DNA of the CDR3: TGTGCCAGCAGCCATTTCGGCGGACACCTCTACGAGCAGTACTTC.

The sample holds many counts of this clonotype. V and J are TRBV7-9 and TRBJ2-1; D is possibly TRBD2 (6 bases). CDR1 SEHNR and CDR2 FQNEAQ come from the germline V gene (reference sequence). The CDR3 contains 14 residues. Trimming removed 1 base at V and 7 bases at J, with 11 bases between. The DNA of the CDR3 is TGTGCCAGCAGCTTAGTAGAGGGGAGGAATGAGCAGTTCTTC. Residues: CASSLVEGRNEQFF.

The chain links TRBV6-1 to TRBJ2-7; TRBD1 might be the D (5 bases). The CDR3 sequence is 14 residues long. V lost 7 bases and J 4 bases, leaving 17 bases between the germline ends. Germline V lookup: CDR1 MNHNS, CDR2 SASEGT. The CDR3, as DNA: TGTGCCAGCACCCTTCAGGGAACTCCGTACGAGCAGTACTTC. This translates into CASTLQGTPYEQYF.

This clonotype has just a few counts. The CDR3 sequence is CASSDRDWPYNEQFF. The CDR3 nucleotides are TGCGCCAGCAGCGACCGGGACTGGCCCTACAATGAGCAGTTCTTC. The chain employs TRBV5-1 and TRBJ2-1, with D possibly TRBD2 on 6 matching bases. Germline V CDR1 and CDR2: SGHRS, YFSETQ. The CDR3 totals 15 residues. Trimming stripped 4 bases from V and 2 bases from J, with 13 bases between.

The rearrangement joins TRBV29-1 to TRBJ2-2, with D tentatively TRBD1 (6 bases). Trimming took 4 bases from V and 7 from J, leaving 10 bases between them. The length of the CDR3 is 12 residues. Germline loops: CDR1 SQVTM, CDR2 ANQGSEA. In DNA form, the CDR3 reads TGCAGCGTTGTAAGGGGGAACGGGGAGCTGTTTTTT. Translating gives CSVVRGNGELFF.

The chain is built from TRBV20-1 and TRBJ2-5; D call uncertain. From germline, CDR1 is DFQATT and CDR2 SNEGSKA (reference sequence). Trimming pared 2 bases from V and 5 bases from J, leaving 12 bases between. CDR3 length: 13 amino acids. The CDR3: CSARFPPRETQYF. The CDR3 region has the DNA TGCAGTGCTAGATTCCCCCCAAGGGAGACCCAGTACTTC.

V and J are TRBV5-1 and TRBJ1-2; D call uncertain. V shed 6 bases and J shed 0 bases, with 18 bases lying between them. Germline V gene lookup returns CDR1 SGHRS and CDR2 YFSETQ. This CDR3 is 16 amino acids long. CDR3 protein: CASTSTLPPSNYGYTF. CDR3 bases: TGCGCCAGCACGTCGACCCTTCCTCCCTCTAACTATGGCTACACCTTC.

The CDR3 here is CSVEDIATGPSTDTQYF. CDR3 nucleotides: TGCAGCGTTGAAGATATCGCAACAGGGCCTAGCACAGATACGCAGTATTTT. V usage is TRBV29-1 and J usage is TRBJ2-3, with D maybe TRBD1 (6 bases). Germline-derived CDR1 and CDR2 are SQVTM and ANQGSEA. This CDR3 spans 17 amino acids. The germline V and J ends were trimmed by 0 bases and 0 bases, with 16 bases remaining between them.

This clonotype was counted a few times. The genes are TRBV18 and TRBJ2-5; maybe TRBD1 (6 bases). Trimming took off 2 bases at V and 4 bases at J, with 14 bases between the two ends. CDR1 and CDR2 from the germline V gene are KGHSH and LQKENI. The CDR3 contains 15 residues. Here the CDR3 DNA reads TGTGCCAGCTCACCAATAAGAACAGGGCTAGAGACCCAGTACTTC. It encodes CASSPIRTGLETQYF.